This record looks at one T cell receptor (beta chain) sequence and its context. The antigen remains unidentified. The data belong to a study of blood T cells in healthy people across ages. Study results and caveats: A conclusive naive versus antigen-experienced comparison was prevented by the unsorted PBMCs. Changes in expanded clonotypes were possibly confounded, as the CMV status of donors was unknown.

Combining a sample-barcoded 5' primer with a J-beta primer mix, a second PCR ran for about 7 to 11 cycles. TCRdb reprocessed the 5' RACE reads with MiXCR, giving one entry per CDR3 protein. The sample consists of roughly 1,100,000 distinct CDR3 sequences, roughly a quarter of them appearing once. Germline V CDR1 and CDR2: MGHRA, YSYEKL. This CDR3 region has 16 residues. In addition, the sample was reused for a study of T cells of mothers and their children. That report notes: All extracted RNA went into cDNA synthesis, about 1.4 ug per 15 ul. Related mother-child pairs shared slightly more overlap than unrelated pairs, but the difference was non-significant.

The chain employs TRBV4-1 and TRBJ2-5; D possibly corresponds to TRBD1 (6 bases). The J call is in doubt because the DNA end fits TRBJ2-1 better. The specimen was blood. The origin of this receptor is a girl aged 2 to 10 in good health. This CDR3 reads CASSPAGASGVREQFF. The CDR3 DNA reads as TGCGCCAGCAGCCCCGCAGGGGCGTCTGGAGTGAGAGAGCAGTTCTTC.